The clone carrying this T cell receptor beta chain was counted at least ten times. What it binds is unknown. TCRdb re-analysed the reads in MiXCR, keeping a single row per CDR3 protein. There are 290,000 or so distinct CDR3 sequences in the sample; about 26% occur only once, and approximately 15% lies in the top ten. CDR1 and CDR2 (germline): SGHTA, FQGNSA. The V end lost 7 bases, the J end lost 6 bases, and 21 bases lay between the germline ends. This CDR3 has 16 amino acids. This entry belongs to a study of T cell repertoires in cytomegalovirus infection. Overall study: Both CMV infection and a matching HLA type were indicated by public TCR beta signatures.

Points from the study as a whole: Across the ex vivo response, the dominant clonotypes were HLA-C-restricted CMV-specific TCR beta clonotypes. People with CMV and the relevant HLA were identified by cumulative public TCR beta family frequency.

Sequencing was performed on PBMCs. The rearrangement uses TRBV7-2 and TRBJ2-2, with TRBD1 as a possible D gene (6 bases). This sequence was found in a human donor in good health (CMV status not recorded). Some clones in this sample may be carry-over from other donors' samples. The CDR3 DNA reads TGTGCCAGCACCCCACAGGCGGCAGGGGCGCCCGGGGAGCTGTTTTTT. It encodes CASTPQAAGAPGELFF.